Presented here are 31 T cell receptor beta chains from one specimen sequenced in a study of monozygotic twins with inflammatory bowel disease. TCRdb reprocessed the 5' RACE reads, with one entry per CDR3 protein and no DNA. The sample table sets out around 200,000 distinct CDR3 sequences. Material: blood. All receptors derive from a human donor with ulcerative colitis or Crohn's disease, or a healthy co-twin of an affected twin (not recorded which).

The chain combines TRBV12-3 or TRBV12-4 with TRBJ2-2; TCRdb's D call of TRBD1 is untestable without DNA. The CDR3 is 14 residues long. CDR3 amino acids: CASSSAGFTGELFF.

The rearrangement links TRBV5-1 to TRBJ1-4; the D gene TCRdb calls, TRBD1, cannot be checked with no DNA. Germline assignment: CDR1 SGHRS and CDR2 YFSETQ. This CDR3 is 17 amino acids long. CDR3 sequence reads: CASSFRPYRETNEKLFF.

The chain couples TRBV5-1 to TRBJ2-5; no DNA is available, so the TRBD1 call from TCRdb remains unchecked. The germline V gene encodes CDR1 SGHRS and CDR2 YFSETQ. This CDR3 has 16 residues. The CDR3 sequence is CASSLSPGTERETQYF.

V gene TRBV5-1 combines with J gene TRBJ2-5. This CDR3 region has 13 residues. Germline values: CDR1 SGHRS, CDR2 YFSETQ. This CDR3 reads CASSLGVAETQYF.

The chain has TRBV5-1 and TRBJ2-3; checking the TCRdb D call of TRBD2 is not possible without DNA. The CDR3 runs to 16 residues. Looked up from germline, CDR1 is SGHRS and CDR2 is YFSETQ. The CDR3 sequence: CASSWTSGGDTDTQYF.

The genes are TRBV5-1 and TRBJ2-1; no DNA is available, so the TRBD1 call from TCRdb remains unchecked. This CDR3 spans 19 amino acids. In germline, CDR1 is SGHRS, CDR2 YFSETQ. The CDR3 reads CASSPVTAGATYSYNEQFF.

CDR3 amino acids: CASSLQSGTGNEKLFF. The chain carries TRBV11-2 and TRBJ1-4; TCRdb calls TRBD1, which cannot be checked without DNA. The CDR3 is 16 amino acids. Germline assignment: CDR1 SGHAT and CDR2 FQNNGV. Supplemented by reference TRBV11-2 and TRBJ1-4, the full variable domain reads EAGVAQSPRYKIIEKRQSVAFWCNPISGHATLYWYQQILGQGPKLLIQFQNNGVVDDSQLPKDRFSAERLKGVDSTLKIQPAKLEDSAVYLCASSLQSGTGNEKLFFGSGTQLSVL.

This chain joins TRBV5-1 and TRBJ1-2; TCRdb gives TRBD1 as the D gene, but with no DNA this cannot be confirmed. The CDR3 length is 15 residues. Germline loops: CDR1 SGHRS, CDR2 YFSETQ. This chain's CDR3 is CASSLQGERSYGYTF.

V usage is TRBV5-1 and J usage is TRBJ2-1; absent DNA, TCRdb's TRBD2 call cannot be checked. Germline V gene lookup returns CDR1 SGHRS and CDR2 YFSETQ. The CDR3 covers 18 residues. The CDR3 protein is CASSYDERTRGSYNEQFF.

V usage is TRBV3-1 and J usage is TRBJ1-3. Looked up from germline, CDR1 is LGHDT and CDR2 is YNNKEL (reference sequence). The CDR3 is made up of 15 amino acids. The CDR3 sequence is CASSPMDPSGNTIYF.

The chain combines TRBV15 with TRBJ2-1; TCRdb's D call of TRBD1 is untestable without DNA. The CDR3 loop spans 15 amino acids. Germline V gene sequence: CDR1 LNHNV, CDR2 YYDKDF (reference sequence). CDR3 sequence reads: CATSRRTGHYNEQFF.

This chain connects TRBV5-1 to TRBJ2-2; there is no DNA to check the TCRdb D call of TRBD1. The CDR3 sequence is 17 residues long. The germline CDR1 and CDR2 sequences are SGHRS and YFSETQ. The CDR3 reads CASSLDSRQGWTGELFF.

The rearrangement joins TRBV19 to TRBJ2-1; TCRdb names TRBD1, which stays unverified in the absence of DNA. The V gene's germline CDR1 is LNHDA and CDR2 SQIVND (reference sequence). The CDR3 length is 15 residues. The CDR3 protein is CASSIPGGGYNEQFF.

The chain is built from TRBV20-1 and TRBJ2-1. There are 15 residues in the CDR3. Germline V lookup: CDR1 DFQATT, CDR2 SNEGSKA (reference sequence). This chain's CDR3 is CSARERGGSYNEQFF.

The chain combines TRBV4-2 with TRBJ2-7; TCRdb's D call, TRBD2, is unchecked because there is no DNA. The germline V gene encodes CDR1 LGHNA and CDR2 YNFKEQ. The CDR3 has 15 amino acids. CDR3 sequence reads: CASSQTGASGYEQYF.

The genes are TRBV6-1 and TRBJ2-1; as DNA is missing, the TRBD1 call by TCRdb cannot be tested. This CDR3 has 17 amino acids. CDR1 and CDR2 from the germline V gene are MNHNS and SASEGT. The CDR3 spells CASIERQGSKSYNEQFF.

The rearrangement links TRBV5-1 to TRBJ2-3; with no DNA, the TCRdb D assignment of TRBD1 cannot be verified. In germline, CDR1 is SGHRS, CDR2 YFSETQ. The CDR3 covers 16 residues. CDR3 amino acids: CASSTSGTGMLDTQYF.

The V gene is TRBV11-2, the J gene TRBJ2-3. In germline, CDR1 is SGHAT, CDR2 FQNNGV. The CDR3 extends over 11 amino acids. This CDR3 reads CASSLLVTQYF.

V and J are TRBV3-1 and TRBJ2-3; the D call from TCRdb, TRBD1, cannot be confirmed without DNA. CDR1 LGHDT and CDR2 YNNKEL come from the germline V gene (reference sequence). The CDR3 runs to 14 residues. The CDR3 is CASSLGVGGDTQYF.

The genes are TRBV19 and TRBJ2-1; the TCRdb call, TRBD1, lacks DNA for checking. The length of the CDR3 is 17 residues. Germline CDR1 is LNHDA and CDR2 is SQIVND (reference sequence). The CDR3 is CASSILTGPGSYNEQFF.

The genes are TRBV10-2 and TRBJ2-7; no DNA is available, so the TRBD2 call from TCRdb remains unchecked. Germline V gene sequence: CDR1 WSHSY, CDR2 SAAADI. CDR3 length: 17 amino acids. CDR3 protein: CASSEPASIRRIYEQYF.

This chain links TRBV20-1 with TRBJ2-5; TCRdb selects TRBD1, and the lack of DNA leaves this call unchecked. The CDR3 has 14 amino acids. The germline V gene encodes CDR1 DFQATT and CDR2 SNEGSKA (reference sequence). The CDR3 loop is CSARFGGGRETQYF.

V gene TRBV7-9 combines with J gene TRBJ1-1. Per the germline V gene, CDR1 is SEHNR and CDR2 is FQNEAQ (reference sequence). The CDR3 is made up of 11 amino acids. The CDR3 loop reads CASSFPRGAFF.

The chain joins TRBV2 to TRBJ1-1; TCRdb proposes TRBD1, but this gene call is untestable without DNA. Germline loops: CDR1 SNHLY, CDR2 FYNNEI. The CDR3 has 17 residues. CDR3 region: CASSEAQGPTMNTEAFF.

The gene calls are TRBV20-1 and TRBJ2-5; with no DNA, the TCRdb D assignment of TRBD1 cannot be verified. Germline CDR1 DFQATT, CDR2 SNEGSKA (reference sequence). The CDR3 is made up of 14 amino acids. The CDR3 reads CSASTSQIQGTQYF.

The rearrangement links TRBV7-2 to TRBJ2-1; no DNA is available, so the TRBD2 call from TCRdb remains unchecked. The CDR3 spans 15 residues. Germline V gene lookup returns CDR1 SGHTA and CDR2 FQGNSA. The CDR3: CASSWRVAANNEQFF.

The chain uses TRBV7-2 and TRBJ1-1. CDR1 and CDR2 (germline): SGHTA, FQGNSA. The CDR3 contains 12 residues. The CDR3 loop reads CASSLARYEAFF. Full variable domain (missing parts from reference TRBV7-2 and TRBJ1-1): GAGVSQSPSNKVTEKGKDVELRCDPISGHTALYWYRQSLGQGLEFLIYFQGNSAPDKSGLPSDRFSAERTGGSVSTLTIQRTQQEDSAVYLCASSLARYEAFFGQGTRLTVV.

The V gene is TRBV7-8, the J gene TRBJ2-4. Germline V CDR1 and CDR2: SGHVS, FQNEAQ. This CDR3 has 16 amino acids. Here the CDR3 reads CASSLAAGLAKNIQYF.

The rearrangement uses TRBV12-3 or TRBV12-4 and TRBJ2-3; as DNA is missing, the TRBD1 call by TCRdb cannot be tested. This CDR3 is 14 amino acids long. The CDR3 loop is CASSLWAARGTQYF.

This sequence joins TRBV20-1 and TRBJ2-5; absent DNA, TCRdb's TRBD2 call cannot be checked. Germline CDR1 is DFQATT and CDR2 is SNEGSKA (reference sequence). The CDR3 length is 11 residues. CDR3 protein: CRVGLKETQYF.

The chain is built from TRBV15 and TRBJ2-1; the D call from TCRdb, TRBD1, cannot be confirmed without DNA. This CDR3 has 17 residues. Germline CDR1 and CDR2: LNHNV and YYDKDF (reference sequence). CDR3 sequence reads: CATSRYTGTGPYNEQFF.